This T cell receptor (beta chain) was obtained from a study of beta chain features in type 1 diabetes. Overall study results and limits: Type 1 diabetes patients showed a moderate but significant shortening of TCRB CDR3s in all four CD4+ subsets. Although PCR might favor shorter templates, it would do so equally in patients and controls. High-TCR-expressing cells could be over-represented by cDNA sequencing.

As concerns this clone: The antigen remains unidentified. The same CDR3 arises from other DNA sequences in this sample as well.

The isolated RNA, all of it, was reverse transcribed, so expressed TCRB transcripts were what got sequenced. The method was immunoSEQ multiplex PCR; TCRdb's version includes in-frame clones alone and lacks a portion of them. This sample has 450,000 to 550,000 clones, with about 30% found just once. The CDR3 runs 14 residues. Germline loops: CDR1 SGHRS, CDR2 YFSETQ. V was trimmed by 0 bases and J by 1 base, leaving 7 bases between them. The source of this sequence is a man aged 18 to 29 in good health. This chain connects TRBV5-1 to TRBJ2-5, with D uncertain. Source material: naive CD4+ T cells from blood. CDR3 coding DNA: TGCGCCAGCAGCTTGGTAGGGATCCAAGAGACCCAGTACTTC. Protein sequence: CASSLVGIQETQYF.